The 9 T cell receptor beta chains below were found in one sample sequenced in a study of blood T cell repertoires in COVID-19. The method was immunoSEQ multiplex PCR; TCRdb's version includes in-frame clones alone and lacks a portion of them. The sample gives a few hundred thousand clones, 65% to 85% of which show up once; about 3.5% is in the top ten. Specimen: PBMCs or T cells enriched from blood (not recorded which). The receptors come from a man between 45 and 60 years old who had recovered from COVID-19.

The CDR3 is CSVEKGRGTEAFF. DNA for the CDR3: TGCAGCGTTGAAAAGGGGAGGGGGACTGAAGCTTTCTTT. The rearrangement uses TRBV29-1 and TRBJ1-1; D possibly corresponds to TRBD1 (6 bases). CDR1 SQVTM and CDR2 ANQGSEA come from the germline V gene. The ends were cut back, 2 bases at V and 5 bases at J, with 12 bases in the middle. The CDR3 length is 13 residues.

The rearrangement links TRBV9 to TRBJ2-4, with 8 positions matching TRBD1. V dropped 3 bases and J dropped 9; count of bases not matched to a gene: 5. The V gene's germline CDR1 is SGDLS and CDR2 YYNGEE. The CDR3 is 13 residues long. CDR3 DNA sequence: TGTGCCAGCAGCGCGGGACAGGAGGGCATTCAGTACTTC. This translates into CASSAGQEGIQYF.

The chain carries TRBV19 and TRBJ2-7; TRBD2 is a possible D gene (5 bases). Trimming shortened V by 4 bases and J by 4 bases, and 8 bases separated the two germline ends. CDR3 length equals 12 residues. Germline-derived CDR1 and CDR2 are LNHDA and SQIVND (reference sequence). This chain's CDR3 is CASSTRGYEQYF. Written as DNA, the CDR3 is TGTGCCAGTAGTACACGGGGTTACGAGCAGTACTTC.

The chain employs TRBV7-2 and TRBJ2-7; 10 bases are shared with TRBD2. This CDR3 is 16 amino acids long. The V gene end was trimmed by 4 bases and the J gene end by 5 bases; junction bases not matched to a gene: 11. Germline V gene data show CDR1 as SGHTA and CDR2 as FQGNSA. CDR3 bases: TGTGCCAGCAGCTCTCGAGGAAGCGGGAGGGCACACGAGCAGTACTTC. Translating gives CASSSRGSGRAHEQYF. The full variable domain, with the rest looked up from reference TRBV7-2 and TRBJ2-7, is GAGVSQSPSNKVTEKGKDVELRCDPISGHTALYWYRQSLGQGLEFLIYFQGNSAPDKSGLPSDRFSAERTGGSVSTLTIQRTQQEDSAVYLCASSSRGSGRAHEQYFGPGTRLTVT.

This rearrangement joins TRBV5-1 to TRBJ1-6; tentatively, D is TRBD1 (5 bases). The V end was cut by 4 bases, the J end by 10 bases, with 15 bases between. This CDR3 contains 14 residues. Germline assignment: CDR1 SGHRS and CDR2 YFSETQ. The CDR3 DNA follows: TGCGCCAGCAGCCCCGGGGGGACTCGGTCACCCCTCCACTTT. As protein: CASSPGGTRSPLHF.

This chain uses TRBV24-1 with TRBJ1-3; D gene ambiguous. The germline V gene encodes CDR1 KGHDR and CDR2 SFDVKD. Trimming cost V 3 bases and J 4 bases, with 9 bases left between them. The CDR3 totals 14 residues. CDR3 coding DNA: TGTGCCACCAGTGATCCGGGTATGGGAAACACCATATATTTT. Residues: CATSDPGMGNTIYF.

The CDR3, as DNA: TGTGCCAGCAGTTACACTTCCCCTACCTACGAGCAGTACTTC. It encodes CASSYTSPTYEQYF. V gene TRBV6-2 or TRBV6-3 combines with J gene TRBJ2-7; D is undetermined. The germline V gene encodes CDR1 MNHEY and CDR2 SVGEGT. Trimming pared 2 bases from V and 2 bases from J, leaving 10 bases between. The CDR3 loop spans 14 amino acids.

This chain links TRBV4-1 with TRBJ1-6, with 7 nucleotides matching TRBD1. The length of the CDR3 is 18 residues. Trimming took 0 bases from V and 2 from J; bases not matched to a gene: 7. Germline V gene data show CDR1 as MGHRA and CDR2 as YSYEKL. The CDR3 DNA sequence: TGCGCCAGCAGCCAAGATGAAGGGGGCAGACCCTATAATTCACCCCTCCACTTT. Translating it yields CASSQDEGGRPYNSPLHF.

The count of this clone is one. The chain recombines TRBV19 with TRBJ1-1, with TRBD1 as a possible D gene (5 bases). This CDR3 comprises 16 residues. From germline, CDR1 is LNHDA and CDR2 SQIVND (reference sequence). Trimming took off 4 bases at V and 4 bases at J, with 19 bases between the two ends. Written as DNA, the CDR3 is TGTGCCAGTAGTACCCCAGTGCGGGGCTCGAGCACTGAAGCTTTCTTT. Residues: CASSTPVRGSSTEAFF.